A selection of T cell receptor beta chains follows, all from one sample in a study of shared clonotypes between healthy human individuals. TCRdb's table, derived via immunoSEQ multiplex PCR, lists solely in-frame clones and lacks some. The sample gives 2.3 million or so clones, about 92% of which show up once; roughly 0.36% is in the top ten. Specimen: naive CD4+ T cells from PBMCs. The receptors derive from a man between 18 and 35 years old in good health. Some clones in this sample may be carry-over from other donors' samples. The CDR3 runs from the conserved cysteine through the conserved F or W.

>TRBV7-3|TRBJ2-3
CASSLPRVPSTDTQYF
>TRBV13|TRBJ2-3
CASSLVRGTSGRRADTQYF
>TRBV28|TRBJ2-1
CASRSSSNEQFF
>TRBV6-1|TRBJ2-1
CASSVRLAYNEQFF
>TRBV2|TRBJ2-5
CASSVNRKETQYF
>TRBV30|TRBJ2-3
CAWSPGGPTDTQYF
>TRBV5-1|TRBJ1-2
CASSSNSLGDGYTF
>TRBV10-3|TRBJ2-1
CAISRQGGNEQFF
>TRBV7-7|TRBJ2-1
CASSPPGALLSYNEQFF
>TRBV28|TRBJ2-7
CASSLSPNYEQYF
>TRBV28|TRBJ1-1
CASSLVAGLNTEAFF
>TRBV6-1|TRBJ2-1
CASSENLAGGWNEQFF
>TRBV6-1|TRBJ1-3
CAIATGTGNTIYF
>TRBV12-5|TRBJ2-2
CASGPGLAGGPRGGELFF
>TRBV19|TRBJ2-2
CASSVGTRNTGELFF
>TRBV7-9|TRBJ2-7
CASSLVGPHTYEQYF
>TRBV5-6|TRBJ2-3
CASSLEGEATDTQYF
>TRBV7-9|TRBJ1-2
CASSLGGDYGYTF
>TRBV25-1|TRBJ2-7
CASSDGQGVRYEQYF
>TRBV11-3|TRBJ2-2
CASSLRPNTGELFF
>TRBV7-2|TRBJ2-7
CASSPSRDSYEQYF
>TRBV27|TRBJ1-2
CASSLGRGTAGGYTF
>TRBV5-1|TRBJ2-7
CASSLDYPLREQYF
>TRBV2|TRBJ1-1
CASSQGLGTEAFF
>TRBV5-8|TRBJ2-5
CASSLGRLFMRAWQETQYF
>TRBV25-1|TRBJ2-2
CASSELAGTPGTGELFF
>TRBV15|TRBJ1-1
CATSSRPGMNTEAFF